This T cell receptor (beta chain) stems from a study of identical twins. The table lists this clonotype with many counts. Antigen: not known. Study-level points and caveats: One should note that invariant MAIT and iNKT cells could partly confound zero-insertion analyses.

CDR3 length: 10 residues. V lost 7 bases to trimming and J lost 5 bases, with 5 bases between them. Germline CDR1 SNHLY, CDR2 FYNNEI. TCRdb reprocessed the 5' RACE reads via MiXCR and lists one record per CDR3 protein. The sample holds 250,000 to 350,000 distinct CDR3 sequences, 8.5% to 9.5% seen once. A further study also used this sample, focusing on yellow fever vaccine responses in identical twins.

The chain employs TRBV2 and TRBJ2-5; D is undetermined. This clonotype was sampled from a woman younger than 30 in good health. Sequenced input: CD8+ T cells sorted from blood. CDR3: CASMLETQYF. CDR3 bases: TGTGCCAGCATGCTGGAGACCCAGTACTTC.